The subject of this entry is one T cell receptor beta chain. The target antigen is unknown. For the second PCR, which ran for roughly 6 to 12 cycles, a sample-barcoded 5' primer and a J-beta primer mix were used. Using its own MiXCR run on the 5' RACE reads, TCRdb lists one record per CDR3 protein. The sample yields around 1.5 million distinct CDR3 sequences, approximately 59% seen once. The sample comes from a study of blood T cells in healthy people across ages. The study's findings and limits: Estimates of total diversity, which came from one million sequenced T cells, were considered to be underestimates.

Sequenced input: blood. The receptor was isolated from a young man in good health.

In DNA form, the CDR3 reads TGTGCCAGCAGTTTAGGCTCGAGACAGGTCACAGATACGCAGTATTTT. It is translated as CASSLGSRQVTDTQYF. This sequence joins TRBV12-3 or TRBV12-4 and TRBJ2-3; D may be TRBD1 (6 bases). Trimming stripped 1 base from V and 2 bases from J, with 13 bases between. CDR3 length: 16 residues.